The 12 T cell receptor beta chains below come from one sample, sequenced in a study of blood T cell repertoires in COVID-19. Profiled with immunoSEQ multiplex PCR; TCRdb holds only in-frame clones, not every one. Here the sample spans hundreds of thousands of clones, roughly 80% being singletons. The sample taken for sequencing was PBMCs or T cells enriched from blood (not recorded which). The receptors originated from a man aged 35-49 years who had been exposed to COVID-19.

This chain joins TRBV19 and TRBJ2-6, with D unresolved. The ends were cut back, 7 bases at V and 0 bases at J, with 7 bases in the middle. The CDR3 totals 14 residues. CDR1 and CDR2 (germline): LNHDA, SQIVND (reference sequence). CDR3 DNA: TGTGCCAGTACTCAGGCCTCTGGGGCCAACGTCCTGACTTTC. Translated, it gives CASTQASGANVLTF.

The chain is built from TRBV7-8 and TRBJ2-1; TRBD2 agrees at 7 bases. The CDR3 has 15 residues. Germline V lookup: CDR1 SGHVS, CDR2 FQNEAQ. J was trimmed by 4 bases and V by 8 bases; bases with no gene match: 11. The CDR3 DNA follows: TGTGCCAGCCAAGGGTGGAAGCGGGATTACAATGAGCAGTTCTTC. The encoded protein is CASQGWKRDYNEQFF.

This clone has only a few counts. The chain uses TRBV3-1 (or the pseudogene TRBV3-2) and TRBJ2-2, with a weak D call TRBD2 (6 bases). CDR1 is LGHDT and CDR2 is YNNKEL in the germline V gene (reference sequence). The V and J ends lost 0 bases and 3 bases respectively, with 11 bases between them. The CDR3 is 16 amino acids. The DNA of the CDR3 is TGTGCCAGCAGCCAAGATTCGGGACTGCACACCGGGGAGCTGTTTTTT. This gives the protein CASSQDSGLHTGELFF.

The gene calls are TRBV29-1 and TRBJ1-1, with D unclear. The V and J ends lost 4 bases and 3 bases respectively, with 6 bases between them. Germline CDR1 SQVTM, CDR2 ANQGSEA. CDR3 size: 11 residues. DNA for the CDR3: TGCAGCGTTGCGAGGGACACTGAAGCTTTCTTT. Encoded protein: CSVARDTEAFF.

CDR3 loop: CASSPGPGVGGEQFF. CDR3 coding DNA: TGTGCCAGCAGCCCCGGGCCCGGGGTGGGGGGTGAGCAGTTCTTC. J is TRBJ2-1 and V is TRBV3-1 (or the pseudogene TRBV3-2); tentative D call: TRBD2 (6 bases). The CDR3 covers 15 residues. The V end was cut by 4 bases, the J end by 9 bases, with 19 bases between. Germline CDR1 reads LGHDT; CDR2 reads YNNKEL (reference sequence).

This chain links TRBV10-1 with TRBJ1-2; D may be TRBD1 (5 bases). Trimming removed 11 bases from V and 0 bases from J, with 13 bases in between. There are 13 residues in the CDR3. Germline-derived CDR1 and CDR2 are WNHNN and SYGVQD (reference sequence). CDR3 loop: CARRGIPNYGYTF. CDR3 DNA sequence: TGCGCCCGCCGGGGGATTCCTAACTATGGCTACACCTTC.

The CDR3 loop is CASSFRAGIYNEQFF. In DNA, the CDR3 is TGTGCCAGCAGCTTTCGTGCGGGAATATACAATGAGCAGTTCTTC. V gene TRBV7-2 combines with J gene TRBJ2-1, with D tentatively TRBD2 (6 bases). There are 15 residues in the CDR3. The germline CDR1 and CDR2 sequences are SGHTA and FQGNSA. With 3 bases removed from V and 4 bases from J, the gap between germline ends came to 13 bases.

This clone turned up a few times. The rearrangement uses TRBV3-1 (or the pseudogene TRBV3-2) and TRBJ2-1, with D uncertain. The CDR3 consists of 13 residues. Germline loops: CDR1 LGHDT, CDR2 YNNKEL (reference sequence). Trimming pared 3 bases from V and 8 bases from J, leaving 11 bases between. The CDR3 nucleotides read TGTGCCAGCAGCCATATATCGACTCATGAGCAGTTCTTC. Translated, it gives CASSHISTHEQFF.

The rearrangement uses TRBV12-5 and TRBJ1-1; 7 nucleotides align to TRBD1. V gave up 4 bases and J gave up 1 base; unmatched junction bases: 9. Germline-derived CDR1 and CDR2 are LGHNT and FRNRAP. The CDR3 loop spans 16 amino acids. The CDR3 region has the DNA TGTGCTAGTGGTTCAACAGGGGTCCCTAAGAACACTGAAGCTTTCTTT. Amino acid sequence: CASGSTGVPKNTEAFF.

Here the CDR3 reads CASSAQTFSGRTYEQYF. In DNA form, the CDR3 reads TGTGCCAGCAGCGCTCAAACTTTTAGCGGGAGGACCTACGAGCAGTACTTC. V usage is TRBV3-1 (or the pseudogene TRBV3-2) and J usage is TRBJ2-7; 10 bases are a match to TRBD2. Germline CDR1 reads LGHDT; CDR2 reads YNNKEL (reference sequence). CDR3 length equals 17 residues. J was trimmed by 2 bases and V by 5 bases; bases with no gene match: 12.

The rearrangement links TRBV7-3 to TRBJ2-2; TRBD2 agrees at 7 bases. The V segment lost 5 bases and the J segment 6 bases; nucleotides outside the gene matches: 12. Looked up from germline, CDR1 is SGHTA and CDR2 is FQGTGA. This CDR3 is built from 16 residues. CDR3 DNA: TGTGCCAGCAGCGCACCCGGGACTACCGAGTCCGGGGAGCTGTTTTTT. It yields the protein CASSAPGTTESGELFF. Full variable domain (rest looked up from reference TRBV7-3 and TRBJ2-2): GAGVSQTPSNKVTEKGKYVELRCDPISGHTALYWYRQSLGQGPEFLIYFQGTGAADDSGLPNDRFFAVRPEGSVSTLKIQRTERGDSAVYLCASSAPGTTESGELFFGEGSRLTVL.

The CDR3, as DNA: TGTGCCAGCAGCTGGCGGGGGTACAATGAGCAGTTCTTC. It encodes CASSWRGYNEQFF. The chain recombines TRBV5-8 with TRBJ2-1, with TRBD2 matching 7 bases. Germline CDR1 is SGHTS and CDR2 is YDEGEE. V was pared by 3 bases and J by 4 bases, with 1 base of the junction left unmatched. The CDR3 runs to 13 residues. The full variable domain, rest sourced from reference TRBV5-8 and TRBJ2-1, is EAGVTQSPTHLIKTRGQQATLRCSPISGHTSVYWYQQALGLGLQFLLWYDEGEERNRGNFPPRFSGRQFPNYSSELNVNALELEDSALYLCASSWRGYNEQFFGPGTRLTVL.